The sequence of this T cell receptor beta chain was determined in a study of T cell changes during pregnancy in multiple sclerosis. CDR3 size: 13 residues. Trimming left V 4 bases short and J 4 bases short, with 8 bases between. Germline V gene data show CDR1 as MGHRA and CDR2 as YSYEKL. Clones were read by immunoSEQ multiplex PCR, and TCRdb kept only the in-frame ones, dropping some. Among 25,000 to 35,000 clones, nearly 90% were seen once, and the ten largest hold 0.6% to 0.85%. This receptor was identified in a female donor with multiple sclerosis, enrolled in a pregnancy study. The material sequenced was CD4+ T cells from peripheral blood mononuclear cells, taken in the second trimester of pregnancy. V gene TRBV4-1 combines with J gene TRBJ2-1; tentative D call: TRBD2 (6 bases). The CDR3 DNA follows: TGCGCCAGCAGCCCGGGAGCTTACAATGAGCAGTTCTTC. It translates to CASSPGAYNEQFF.